The T cell receptor beta chain under discussion was sequenced for a study of T cells in Graves' hyperthyroidism and ophthalmopathy. The CDR3 sequence is 12 residues long. V was pared by 8 bases and J by 7 bases, with 11 bases between. CDR1 and CDR2 (germline): MGHRA, YSYEKL. Thyroid ultrasound, orbital computed tomography, clinical symptoms, and serum thyroxine and TRAb underpinned diagnoses. Fresh peripheral blood, approximately 9.7 ml, was the source of the PBMCs. Amplification targeted TCR beta CDR3 regions from RNA transcripts. RT-PCR in the first round (using the HTBI primer set) targeted the TCR CDR3. MiXCR was run by TCRdb on the multiplex PCR reads, yielding one entry per CDR3 protein. The sample shows approximately 380,000 distinct CDR3 sequences, approximately 18% of them seen only once. Whole-study findings and limits: The blood repertoire included most of the expanded thyroid clonotypes above 0.001.

Points on this clonotype: Antigen: not known.

The chain carries TRBV4-1 and TRBJ1-4; D is undetermined. Input material: blood. This receptor was obtained from a man aged 18 to 29 with Graves' ophthalmopathy. The CDR3 nucleotides read TGCGCCAGCGAAGACATGGGTGAAAAACTGTTTTTT. It codes for CASEDMGEKLFF.